This T cell receptor beta chain was documented in a study of T cell responses to AZD1222 COVID-19 vaccine. The V and J ends lost 2 bases and 3 bases respectively, with 5 bases between them. Looked up from germline, CDR1 is MDHEN and CDR2 is SYDVKM. The CDR3 has 12 amino acids. Assay used: immunoSEQ multiplex PCR; TCRdb lists only in-frame clones, some missing. In the table there are around 190,000 clones, around 88% of which are singletons. The clonotype originates from an adult who received the AZD1222 COVID-19 vaccine. V is TRBV28 and J is TRBJ2-7; D remains unclear. Sequenced here: peripheral blood, sampled 28 days after the second AZD1222 dose. The CDR3 sequence: CASSLGDYEQYF. CDR3 nucleotides: TGTGCCAGCAGTTTAGGGGACTACGAGCAGTACTTC. The full variable domain, completed using reference TRBV28 and TRBJ2-7, is DVKVTQSSRYLVKRTGEKVFLECVQDMDHENMFWYRQDPGLGLRLIYFSYDVKMKEKGDIPEGYSVSREKKERFSLILESASTNQTSMYLCASSLGDYEQYFGPGTRLTVT.